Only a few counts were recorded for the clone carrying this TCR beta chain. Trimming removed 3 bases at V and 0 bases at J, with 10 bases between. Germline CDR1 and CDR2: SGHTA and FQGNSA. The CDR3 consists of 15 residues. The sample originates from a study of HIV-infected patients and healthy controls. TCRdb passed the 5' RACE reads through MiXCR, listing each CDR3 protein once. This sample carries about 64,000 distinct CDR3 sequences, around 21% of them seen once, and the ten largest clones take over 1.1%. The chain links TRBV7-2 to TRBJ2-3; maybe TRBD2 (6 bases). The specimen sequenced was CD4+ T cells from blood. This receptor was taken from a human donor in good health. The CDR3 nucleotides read TGTGCCAGCAGCTTCCTGAGCGGGAGCACAGATACGCAGTATTTT. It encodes CASSFLSGSTDTQYF.